Shown below are 7 T cell receptor beta chains from a single sample sequenced in a study of Ad26.COV2.S vaccination and SARS-CoV-2 variants. TCRdb's table, derived via immunoSEQ multiplex PCR, lists solely in-frame clones and lacks some. The table lists some 340,000 clones, 70% to 90% of them singletons. Treatment: approximately 18 received Ad26.COV2.S at low or high dose, single or two shots; 5 received placebo; per-sample allocation not given. After the first vaccine or placebo injection, samples were drawn on day 63. The source was peripheral blood, collected in a trial of Ad26.COV2.S vaccine versus placebo. The source of these receptors is a person aged 18-60 years who received the Ad26.COV2.S COVID-19 vaccine or a placebo.

The CDR3, as DNA: TGCGCCAGCAGTTTGACCGAAACAGGGGCTGCCGGGGAGCTGTTTTTT. Translated: CASSLTETGAAGELFF. The chain joins TRBV5-1 to TRBJ2-2; TRBD1 matches at 7 bases. The CDR3 has 16 amino acids. Germline values: CDR1 SGHRS, CDR2 YFSETQ. V lost 5 bases and J lost 6; bases outside the gene matches: 13.

The rearrangement links TRBV19 to TRBJ1-1; possible D gene TRBD1, 6 bases. CDR3 length equals 15 residues. V shed 7 bases and J shed 5 bases, with 20 bases lying between them. CDR1 is LNHDA and CDR2 is SQIVND in the germline V gene (reference sequence). The CDR3 nucleotides read TGTGCCAGTACTTCACAGGGCGATGGTTCGACTGAAGCTTTCTTT. Translating it yields CASTSQGDGSTEAFF.

The chain combines TRBV5-4 with TRBJ1-1; D may be TRBD1 (6 bases). V was pared by 4 bases and J by 2 bases, with 9 bases between. CDR1 is SGHNT, CDR2 YYREEE, per germline (reference sequence). The CDR3 totals 13 residues. The CDR3 loop reads CASSLDSNTEAFF. In nucleotides, the CDR3 is TGTGCCAGCAGCCTGGACAGTAACACTGAAGCTTTCTTT.

The chain couples TRBV19 to TRBJ2-6, with D hard to call. Germline loops: CDR1 LNHDA, CDR2 SQIVND (reference sequence). V was trimmed by 7 bases and J by 0 bases, leaving 4 bases between them. The CDR3 totals 13 residues. The CDR3 is CASKVSGANVLTF. In DNA form, the CDR3 reads TGTGCCAGTAAGGTCTCTGGGGCCAACGTCCTGACTTTC.

This clone has just one count. The V gene is TRBV19, the J gene TRBJ1-4; D is possibly TRBD1 (5 bases). V was shortened by 8 bases and J by 3 bases, with 16 bases between the two germline ends. Germline V gene sequence: CDR1 LNHDA, CDR2 SQIVND (reference sequence). The CDR3 is made up of 15 amino acids. CDR3 residues: CASSIGGASNEKLFF. For the CDR3, the DNA is TGTGCCAGTTCAATCGGCGGGGCTTCTAATGAAAAACTGTTTTTT.

The chain recombines TRBV28 with TRBJ2-7; D may be TRBD1 (6 bases). The V end was cut by 4 bases, the J end by 5 bases, with 15 bases between. Germline-derived CDR1 and CDR2 are MDHEN and SYDVKM. The CDR3 is 14 amino acids. CDR3 region: CASSSLGHVHEQYF. The DNA of the CDR3 is TGTGCCAGCAGTTCCTTGGGACATGTCCACGAGCAGTACTTC.

V gene TRBV4-2 combines with J gene TRBJ2-3; possible D gene TRBD2, 6 bases. The germline V and J ends were trimmed by 4 bases and 1 base, with 18 bases remaining between them. This CDR3 comprises 17 residues. Germline CDR1 is LGHNA and CDR2 is YNFKEQ. CDR3 in amino acids: CASSLPGYAGRTDTQYF. The CDR3 DNA reads TGTGCCAGCAGCCTCCCGGGGTATGCGGGGCGCACAGATACGCAGTATTTT.